Listed here are 29 T cell receptor beta chains from one sample, sequenced in a study of blood T cell repertoires in COVID-19. Using immunoSEQ multiplex PCR, the repertoire was profiled, and TCRdb retains in-frame clones only, with some absent. The profile covers 250,000 to 350,000 clones, with over 75% appearing a single time and 1% to 1.3% taken by the ten largest. The material sequenced was PBMCs or T cells enriched from blood (not recorded which). These receptors were obtained from a woman in her 30s who had recovered from COVID-19.

J is TRBJ2-1 and V is TRBV5-4; perhaps TRBD2 as D (6 bases). CDR3 length: 15 amino acids. Germline V CDR1 and CDR2: SGHNT, YYREEE (reference sequence). The germline V and J ends were trimmed by 0 bases and 7 bases, with 14 bases remaining between them. For the CDR3, the DNA is TGTGCCAGCAGCTTGGGCGGGATCCGGGGAAATGAGCAGTTCTTC. Translated: CASSLGGIRGNEQFF.

V and J are TRBV6-2 or TRBV6-3 and TRBJ2-1, with TRBD2 matching over 11 bases. Germline values: CDR1 MNHEY, CDR2 SVGEGT. This CDR3 spans 19 amino acids. J gave up 0 bases and V 5 bases, and 12 bases lay outside the gene matches. The CDR3 sequence is CASSGGGSGRVFSYNEQFF. CDR3 in DNA: TGTGCCAGCAGTGGCGGCGGTAGCGGGAGGGTATTCTCCTACAATGAGCAGTTCTTC.

This chain uses TRBV5-6 with TRBJ2-7, with 7 bases that match TRBD2. Germline V gene sequence: CDR1 SGHDT, CDR2 YYEEEE. The CDR3 consists of 13 residues. J gave up 5 bases and V 3 bases, and 5 bases lay outside the gene matches. CDR3 residues: CASSSGGGHEQYF. CDR3 DNA sequence: TGTGCCAGCAGCTCGGGCGGGGGTCACGAGCAGTACTTC.

The CDR3 spells CASSPSGIRYEQYF. The CDR3, as DNA: TGTGCCAGCAGCCCGAGCGGGATCCGCTACGAGCAGTACTTC. The chain recombines TRBV11-2 with TRBJ2-7, with 7 positions matching TRBD2. From germline, CDR1 is SGHAT and CDR2 FQNNGV. CDR3 length: 14 amino acids. With V trimmed by 5 bases and J by 3 bases, 7 bases remained unmatched. Full variable domain (outside the CDR3, taken from reference TRBV11-2 and TRBJ2-7): EAGVAQSPRYKIIEKRQSVAFWCNPISGHATLYWYQQILGQGPKLLIQFQNNGVVDDSQLPKDRFSAERLKGVDSTLKIQPAKLEDSAVYLCASSPSGIRYEQYFGPGTRLTVT.

The V and J genes are TRBV9 and TRBJ2-7; tentatively, D is TRBD1 (6 bases). Germline CDR1 SGDLS, CDR2 YYNGEE. The CDR3 length is 14 residues. Trimming shortened V by 4 bases and J by 4 bases, and 15 bases separated the two germline ends. The CDR3: CASSQGQSIYEQYF. For the CDR3, the DNA is TGTGCCAGCAGCCAAGGACAGAGTATTTACGAGCAGTACTTC.

This chain links TRBV11-2 with TRBJ2-7; TRBD2 agrees at 13 bases. With 3 bases clipped from V and 3 bases from J, the junction kept 2 bases outside the gene matches. Germline assignment: CDR1 SGHAT and CDR2 FQNNGV. The CDR3 spans 15 residues. The DNA of the CDR3 is TGTGCCAGCAGCTTTACTAGCGGGGGGGACTACGAGCAGTACTTC. It codes for CASSFTSGGDYEQYF.

The gene calls are TRBV3-1 (or the pseudogene TRBV3-2) and TRBJ1-2; D unclear. CDR1 is LGHDT, CDR2 YNNKEL, per germline (reference sequence). The CDR3 has 14 amino acids. V was pared by 0 bases and J by 4 bases, with 9 bases between. The DNA of the CDR3 is TGTGCCAGCAGCCAAGAAGGTCAGGTCTATGGCTACACCTTC. It translates to CASSQEGQVYGYTF.

This chain joins TRBV18 and TRBJ2-2, with 9 bases lining up with TRBD2. The CDR3 runs 15 residues. Germline V gene data show CDR1 as KGHSH and CDR2 as LQKENI. V dropped 6 bases and J dropped 4; count of bases not matched to a gene: 6. In DNA, the CDR3 is TGTGCCAGCTCCAAGCGGGAGGTTACCACCGGGGAGCTGTTTTTT. This gives the protein CASSKREVTTGELFF. Looking up the rest from reference TRBV18 and TRBJ2-2 gives the full variable domain: NAGVMQNPRHLVRRRGQEARLRCSPMKGHSHVYWYRQLPEEGLKFMVYLQKENIIDESGMPKERFSAEFPKEGPSILRIQQVVRGDSAAYFCASSKREVTTGELFFGEGSRLTVL.

This clone has just one count. The rearrangement links TRBV27 to TRBJ1-2; 9 nucleotides align to TRBD1. The CDR3 spans 15 residues. Germline lookup yields CDR1 MNHEY and CDR2 SMNVEV (reference sequence). Losses at the gene ends were 7 bases for V and 2 bases for J; bases not matched to a gene: 8. CDR3 residues: CASKLTGTGNYGYTF. For the CDR3, the DNA is TGTGCCAGCAAATTGACCGGGACAGGGAACTATGGCTACACCTTC.

This clone occurred once. The chain combines TRBV6-1 with TRBJ2-7, with D unclear. Trimming removed 5 bases from V and 1 base from J, with 9 bases in between. The CDR3 is 13 amino acids. CDR1 is MNHNS and CDR2 is SASEGT in the germline V gene. The CDR3 protein is CASSSVSSYEQYF. The CDR3 bases are TGTGCCAGCAGTTCTGTATCTTCCTACGAGCAGTACTTC.

The chain recombines TRBV5-1 with TRBJ2-5, with TRBD2 as a possible D gene (6 bases). The CDR3 length is 15 residues. Trimming stripped 4 bases from V and 0 bases from J, with 13 bases between. In germline, CDR1 is SGHRS, CDR2 YFSETQ. This CDR3 is CASSPIGSYQETQYF. As DNA, the CDR3 is TGCGCCAGCAGCCCAATCGGGAGTTACCAAGAGACCCAGTACTTC.

This chain joins TRBV7-9 and TRBJ1-1; no reliable D call. V was clipped by 0 bases and J by 3 bases, with 14 bases between them. The germline V gene encodes CDR1 SEHNR and CDR2 FQNEAQ (reference sequence). The CDR3 loop spans 16 amino acids. Written as DNA, the CDR3 is TGTGCCAGCAGCTTAGCGCTCCATGGAGAGCACACTGAAGCTTTCTTT. It specifies CASSLALHGEHTEAFF.

In regard to this clone: A read error may produce the germline difference seen at one junction end. J is TRBJ1-3 and V is TRBV18, with 9 bases aligning to TRBD1. CDR3 length: 15 residues. Germline V lookup: CDR1 KGHSH, CDR2 LQKENI. The CDR3 DNA follows: TGTGCCAGCTCGCCACAGGGGGCCTCTGGAAACACCATATATTTT. Translating gives CASSPQGASGNTIYF.

J is TRBJ1-1 and V is TRBV4-1; 7 bases are a match to TRBD1. The V gene's germline CDR1 is MGHRA and CDR2 YSYEKL. The CDR3 totals 19 residues. The V gene end was trimmed by 0 bases and the J gene end by 1 base; junction bases not matched to a gene: 14. The CDR3 region is CASSQDVLPKGGRNTEAFF. The CDR3 DNA sequence: TGCGCCAGCAGCCAAGATGTACTCCCTAAAGGGGGCAGGAACACTGAAGCTTTCTTT.

This clone was observed a single time. The rearrangement uses TRBV5-1 and TRBJ2-7; 9 nucleotides agree with TRBD2. Losses at the gene ends were 0 bases for V and 1 base for J; bases not matched to a gene: 2. Germline CDR1 is SGHRS and CDR2 is YFSETQ. CDR3 length: 15 amino acids. CDR3 amino acids: CASSLESGRSYEQYF. The CDR3, as DNA: TGCGCCAGCAGCTTGGAGAGCGGGAGGTCCTACGAGCAGTACTTC.

The rearrangement joins TRBV6-5 to TRBJ2-1; 9 bases map to TRBD2. The V and J ends lost 7 bases and 8 bases, in that order; junction bases with no gene match: 6. The V gene's germline CDR1 is MNHEY and CDR2 SVGAGI. The CDR3 sequence is 13 residues long. CDR3 residues: CASNGLASDEQFF. The CDR3 DNA reads as TGTGCCAGCAATGGACTAGCGTCAGATGAGCAGTTCTTC.

The V gene is TRBV4-1, the J gene TRBJ2-3, with 11 bases aligning to TRBD2. Germline assignment: CDR1 MGHRA and CDR2 YSYEKL. V shed 4 bases and J 5 bases; nucleotides not matched to a gene: 11. This CDR3 has 17 amino acids. This CDR3 reads CASSRILAGGPGDTQYF. The CDR3 DNA is TGCGCCAGCAGCCGCATTTTAGCGGGAGGGCCAGGAGATACGCAGTATTTT.

The rearrangement links TRBV5-1 to TRBJ1-4; TRBD1 agrees at 12 bases. This CDR3 spans 19 amino acids. From germline, CDR1 is SGHRS and CDR2 YFSETQ. The J segment lost 3 bases and the V segment lost 2 bases, leaving 11 bases of the junction unmatched. The CDR3 DNA reads TGCGCCAGCAGCTTCGGGACAGGGGGCGTCTCGGGCGCTAATGAAAAACTGTTTTTT. Amino acids: CASSFGTGGVSGANEKLFF.

The chain is built from TRBV6-2 or TRBV6-3 and TRBJ2-3, with 11 bases aligning to TRBD2. V lost 2 bases to trimming and J lost 0 bases; unmatched junction nucleotides: 10. The V gene's germline CDR1 is MNHEY and CDR2 SVGEGT. The CDR3 is 19 residues long. The CDR3 reads CASSYAPLAGGPSTDTQYF. For the CDR3, the DNA is TGTGCCAGCAGTTACGCTCCGCTAGCGGGAGGCCCGAGCACAGATACGCAGTATTTT.

V and J are TRBV28 and TRBJ1-6; TRBD1 matches at 10 bases. Germline-derived CDR1 and CDR2 are MDHEN and SYDVKM. The V segment lost 5 bases and the J segment 6 bases; nucleotides outside the gene matches: 22. This CDR3 is 21 amino acids long. CDR3 loop: CASSTNMPGQGTSGLNSPLHF. DNA for the CDR3: TGTGCCAGCAGTACCAATATGCCGGGACAGGGGACCTCGGGTCTTAATTCACCCCTCCACTTT.

Concerning this clone: Other DNA sequences within the sample encode an identical CDR3. The CDR3 sequence is CASSLGQGSYEQYF. The CDR3 DNA sequence: TGTGCCAGCAGCTTGGGACAGGGTTCATACGAGCAGTACTTC. This chain links TRBV5-4 with TRBJ2-7; 7 bases map to TRBD1. CDR3 length: 14 amino acids. V lost 0 bases, J lost 4 bases, and 4 bases stayed unmatched. Germline CDR1 is SGHNT and CDR2 is YYREEE (reference sequence).

The chain uses TRBV28 and TRBJ2-7, with unresolved D. The V end was cut by 2 bases, the J end by 3 bases, with 5 bases between. The germline CDR1 and CDR2 sequences are MDHEN and SYDVKM. The CDR3 has 12 amino acids. The CDR3 protein is CASSLGLYEQYF. The DNA for the CDR3 is TGTGCCAGCAGTTTAGGGCTCTACGAGCAGTACTTC.

This clone was recorded once. The rearrangement uses TRBV7-9 and TRBJ2-5; 11 positions agree with TRBD2. Per germline, CDR1 SEHNR and CDR2 FQNEAQ (reference sequence). This CDR3 is built from 16 residues. The junction had 9 bases not matched to a gene; V was cut back by 5 bases and J by 4 bases. The CDR3 DNA is TGTGCCAGCAGCCATAGCGGGAGGGCGATAAGAGAGACCCAGTACTTC. It translates to CASSHSGRAIRETQYF.

This rearrangement joins TRBV10-1 to TRBJ2-1; a weak D match, TRBD2 (7 bases). There are 17 residues in the CDR3. In germline, CDR1 is WNHNN, CDR2 SYGVQD (reference sequence). The V end was cut by 2 bases, the J end by 0 bases, with 14 bases between. Written as DNA, the CDR3 is TGCGCCAGCAGTGAGAGGGGGGGTGGGATCTCCTACAATGAGCAGTTCTTC. Amino acid sequence: CASSERGGGISYNEQFF.

The chain's CDR3 is CASTTGQGEQYF. The CDR3 DNA sequence: TGTGCCAGCACGACAGGGCAGGGAGAGCAGTACTTC. The chain is built from TRBV28 and TRBJ2-7, with 7 bases aligning to TRBD1. The germline V gene has CDR1 MDHEN and CDR2 SYDVKM. J was trimmed by 7 bases and V by 7 bases; bases with no gene match: 7. This CDR3 spans 12 amino acids. Full variable domain (rest looked up from reference TRBV28 and TRBJ2-7): DVKVTQSSRYLVKRTGEKVFLECVQDMDHENMFWYRQDPGLGLRLIYFSYDVKMKEKGDIPEGYSVSREKKERFSLILESASTNQTSMYLCASTTGQGEQYFGPGTRLTVT.

This clone appeared a few times. This chain links TRBV24-1 with TRBJ1-5, with 8 nucleotides matching TRBD1. The germline gives CDR1 KGHDR, CDR2 SFDVKD. CDR3 size: 14 residues. The V and J ends lost 3 bases and 7 bases, in that order; junction bases with no gene match: 4. The CDR3 region is CATSDDRGRQPQHF. In DNA, the CDR3 is TGTGCCACCAGTGATGACAGGGGTCGGCAGCCCCAGCATTTT.

This clone was recorded only once. The chain employs TRBV5-5 and TRBJ2-4, with D perhaps matching TRBD1 (6 bases). The CDR3 has 15 amino acids. Germline-derived CDR1 and CDR2 are SGHKS and YYEKEE (reference sequence). Between the trimmed V and J ends, which lost 4 bases and 6 bases, there was a span of 17 bases. CDR3 DNA: TGTGCCAGCAGCAGGAACAGGGACGGTGGAAACATTCAGTACTTC. It specifies CASSRNRDGGNIQYF.

The chain uses TRBV4-1 and TRBJ2-1, with 7 nucleotides matching TRBD1. V shed 0 bases, J shed 6 bases, and the junction held 11 bases outside the gene matches. The germline V gene has CDR1 MGHRA and CDR2 YSYEKL. This CDR3 region has 17 residues. The CDR3 DNA follows: TGCGCCAGCAGCCAAGATGGCCAGGGGGTGACCTTCAATGAGCAGTTCTTC. It translates to CASSQDGQGVTFNEQFF.

The chain employs TRBV28 and TRBJ1-5; 7 bases map to TRBD1. J was trimmed by 5 bases and V by 7 bases; bases with no gene match: 14. The CDR3 is 16 residues long. Germline V gene lookup returns CDR1 MDHEN and CDR2 SYDVKM. CDR3 sequence: CASTTSWRQGDQPQHF. The CDR3 DNA reads as TGTGCCAGCACTACATCCTGGCGGCAGGGGGATCAGCCCCAGCATTTT.